This T cell receptor beta chain was captured by sequencing in a study of blood T cells in healthy people across ages (dated by TCRdb to between 2014 and 2017). Background on the whole study: Template switching captured roughly one uniquely barcoded TCR beta cDNA molecule per two T cells in model experiments. The study measured age-related changes in TCR beta repertoire diversity using deep sequencing normalized with unique cDNA molecular identifiers. The donors were split into four age groups: young (average 16 years), middle-aged (about 40), aged (about 56) and long-lived (roughly 86). Donors of different ages were randomly distributed across sequencing lanes to avoid experimental bias. The study analyzed two additional independent replicas of 1 million unique cDNA reads from the same blood draw for two donors, one aged 18 to 29 and one aged 80 or older.

Donors were around 37 systemically healthy Caucasian individuals from Russia aged about 6 to 100 years. Around 10 milliliters of peripheral blood were collected from each donor into EDTA-treated Vacutainer tubes. Ficoll-Paque density-gradient centrifugation was used to isolate PBMCs, with at least 7 million obtained per sample. Trizol reagent was used to extract total RNA from PBMCs, with at least 5 micrograms per sample. For every donor, an aliquot of PBMCs went through flow cytometry to measure the percentages of naive CD45RAhigh/CD27high T cells. Inclusive of the bounding cysteine and phenylalanine, the CDR3 is 13 residues long. Here the CDR3 DNA is all that survives: 39 bases in frame from base 1. V drops 6 bases and J drops 2 bases, leaving 9 bases in between. Details on this clonotype: Its antigen is still unknown. Base qualities were left out, and no much larger clone turns up one base away.

What the research found in general, with its limitations: Compared with the aged group, more naive CD4+ T cells, fewer expanded clones and increased TCR diversity were shown by the long-lived group, suggesting age selection. There was a strong correlation between observed TCR beta diversity and the percentage of naive T cells measured by flow cytometry. Conclusive comparison of naive and antigen-experienced compartments was prevented by the profiling of bulk unsorted PBMCs. Observed TCR beta diversity per million T cells fell roughly linearly with age, and a significant reduction was already apparent by age around 36. Estimates of total diversity from one million sequenced T cells were regarded as lower bounds and underestimates. Because the CMV infection status of the donors was unknown, age-related changes in expanded clonotypes may potentially have been confounded.

Library creation used 5' RACE. This sample was sequenced with an Illumina HiSeq 2500. The second PCR ran for about 6 to 12 cycles and used a J-beta primer mix along with a sample-barcoded 5' primer. A unique molecular identifier was introduced onto each TCR beta cDNA molecule by a template-switch 5' adaptor carrying 12 random nucleotides. Each sample yielded at least 2.5 million CDR3-containing paired-end reads. First-strand cDNA was synthesized from all RNA with the Mint cDNA synthesis kit, primed by a TRBC-specific oligonucleotide. Following uracil-DNA glycosylase treatment, all cDNA underwent a first 18-cycle PCR with the universal primers M1SS and BC2_uni_R. For the original study's pipeline: Each sample was normalized by randomly selecting 1 million high-quality reads, each carrying a distinct molecular identifier. Instead of being binned into consensus sequences, reads that shared molecular identifiers were thrown out. MiTCR, with a Q25 quality threshold and the strictest error-elimination algorithm, was used for CDR3 identification, clonotype clustering and error correction. Lower-bound total TCR beta diversity was estimated with a nonparametric unseen species model using Euler transformation. TCRdb handled the public reads itself, with Q25 trimming in fastp and clone calling in MiXCR, and kept productive beta chains. Rows with one shared CDR3 protein collapse into an entry with the most common genes and DNA. The V and J calls come from TCRdb's annotation, not from the publication. Counted in this sample were about 640,000 distinct CDR3 sequences; approximately 50% of them appeared once. Over 30% of the sample goes to the ten largest clones.

The receptor was isolated from a man in his sixties in good health. Material: blood. The chain employs TRBV12-3 or TRBV12-4 and TRBJ2-3; no confident D gene assignment can be made. The encoded CDR3 is CASRLRTTDTQYF. The DNA reads as follows: TGTGCCAGCAGACTACGGACCACAGATACGCAGTATTTT.